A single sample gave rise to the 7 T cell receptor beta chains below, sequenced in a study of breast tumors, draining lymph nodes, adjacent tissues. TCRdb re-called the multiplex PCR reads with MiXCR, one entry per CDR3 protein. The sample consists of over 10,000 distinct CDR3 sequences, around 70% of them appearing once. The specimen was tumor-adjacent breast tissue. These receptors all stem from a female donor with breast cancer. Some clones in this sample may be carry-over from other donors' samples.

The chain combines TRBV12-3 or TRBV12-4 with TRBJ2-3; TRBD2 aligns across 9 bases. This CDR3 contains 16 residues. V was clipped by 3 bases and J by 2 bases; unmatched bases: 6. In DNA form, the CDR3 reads TGTGCCAGCAGTTTTAGGCTAGCGGGGATCACAGATACGCAGTATTTT. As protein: CASSFRLAGITDTQYF.

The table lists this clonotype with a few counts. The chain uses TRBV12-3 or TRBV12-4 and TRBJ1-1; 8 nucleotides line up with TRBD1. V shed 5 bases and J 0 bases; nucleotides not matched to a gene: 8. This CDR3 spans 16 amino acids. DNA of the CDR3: TGTGCCAGCAGTGGAGCAGGGGGCCTGATGAACACTGAAGCTTTCTTT. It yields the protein CASSGAGGLMNTEAFF.

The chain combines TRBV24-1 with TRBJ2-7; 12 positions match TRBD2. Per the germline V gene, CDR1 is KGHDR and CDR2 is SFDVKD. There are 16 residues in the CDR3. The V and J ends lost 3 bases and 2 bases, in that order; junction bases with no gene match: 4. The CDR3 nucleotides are TGTGCCACCAGTGATGCGACTAGCGGGAGCCCCTACGAGCAGTACTTC. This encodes CATSDATSGSPYEQYF.

Here the CDR3 DNA reads TGTGCCAGCAGTCGCAGCAGGGGGTTAACCGGGGAGCTGTTTTTT. This codes for CASSRSRGLTGELFF. The J gene is TRBJ2-2, the V gene TRBV11-2; 7 positions agree with TRBD1. CDR3 length: 15 residues. The V gene's germline CDR1 is SGHAT and CDR2 FQNNGV. With 6 bases clipped from V and 5 bases from J, the junction kept 9 bases outside the gene matches. The full variable domain, completed using reference TRBV11-2 and TRBJ2-2, is EAGVAQSPRYKIIEKRQSVAFWCNPISGHATLYWYQQILGQGPKLLIQFQNNGVVDDSQLPKDRFSAERLKGVDSTLKIQPAKLEDSAVYLCASSRSRGLTGELFFGEGSRLTVL.

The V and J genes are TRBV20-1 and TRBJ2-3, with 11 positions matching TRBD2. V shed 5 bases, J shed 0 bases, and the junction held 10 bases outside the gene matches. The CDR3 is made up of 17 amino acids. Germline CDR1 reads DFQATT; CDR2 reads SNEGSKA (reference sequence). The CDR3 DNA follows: TGCAGTGCTGTAAAAAGGACTAGCGGGCCCAGCACAGATACGCAGTATTTT. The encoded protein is CSAVKRTSGPSTDTQYF.

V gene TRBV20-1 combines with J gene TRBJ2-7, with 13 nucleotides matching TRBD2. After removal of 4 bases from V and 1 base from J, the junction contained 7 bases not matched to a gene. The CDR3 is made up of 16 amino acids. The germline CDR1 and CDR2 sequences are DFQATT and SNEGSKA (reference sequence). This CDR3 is CSANAMGLAGSYEQYF. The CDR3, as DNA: TGCAGTGCTAACGCCATGGGACTAGCGGGATCCTACGAGCAGTACTTC.

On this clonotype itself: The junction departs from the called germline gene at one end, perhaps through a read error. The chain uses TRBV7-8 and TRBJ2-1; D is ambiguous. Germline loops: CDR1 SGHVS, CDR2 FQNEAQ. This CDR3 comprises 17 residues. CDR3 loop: CASSLVSGSKTYNGQFF. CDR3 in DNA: TGTGCCAGCAGCTTAGTAAGTGGTAGCAAAACGTACAATGGGCAGTTCTTC.